The present entry profiles one TCR beta chain with its context. No antigen is known for it. Germline V gives CDR1 LNHNV, CDR2 YYDKDF (reference sequence). V lost 0 bases, J lost 4 bases, and 3 bases stayed unmatched. This CDR3 is 15 amino acids long. The PCR used 60 Vbeta and 13 Jbeta primers. Profiling relied on immunoSEQ multiplex PCR, and the TCRdb table lists in-frame clones only, not all of them. The sample has 77,000 or so clones; roughly 75% are singletons. This record belongs to a study of cytomegalovirus exposure and HLA in healthy donors. Whole-study results and caveats: In a later analysis, at a false discovery rate of 0.05, fewer than 20,000 TCR beta sequences were associated with HLA alleles.

The sequence was collected from a woman between 35 and 50 years old in good health and CMV-seronegative. Sequenced material: PBMCs. V and J are TRBV15 and TRBJ2-5; 9 bases match TRBD2. In DNA, the CDR3 is TGTGCCACCAGCAGAGAACCTAGCGGGGCAGAGACCCAGTACTTC. Its translation: CATSREPSGAETQYF.